A selection of T cell receptor beta chains follows, all from one sample in a study of patients and donors after allogeneic stem cell transplantation. In TCRdb, the RT-PCR reads were re-called with MiXCR into one record per CDR3 protein. The top ten clones hold 5.5% to 6.5% of a sample with 800,000 to 1,000,000 distinct CDR3 sequences, roughly 18% of them seen once. The sequenced sample consisted of blood, either unsorted or a sorted T cell fraction (not recorded which). These receptor sequences come from a human donor who was either an allogeneic HSCT recipient or a stem cell or donor lymphocyte infusion donor (not recorded which). It is not recorded whose cells these are; they may come from a transplant donor. Each CDR3 is given without its conserved first and last residue.

v_gene	j_gene	CDR3aa
TRBV11-2	TRBJ2-3	ASSLENRGTLPSTDTQY
TRBV6-5	TRBJ1-5	ASSYGQGGGQPQH
TRBV12-3/TRBV12-4	TRBJ2-3	ASSTSQSSQY
TRBV6-1	TRBJ2-1	ASSFATDNEQF
TRBV14	TRBJ2-1	ASSQEGGPTYNEQF
TRBV7-2	TRBJ2-3	ASSLVGGRGTDTQY
TRBV20-1	TRBJ2-5	SASGDVVDQY
TRBV4-2	TRBJ2-2	ASSQRDRGNTGELF
TRBV3-1	TRBJ1-6	ASSQLTGTNSPLH
TRBV11-1	TRBJ2-7	ASSRRTSGSPHEQY
TRBV7-2	TRBJ2-2	ASSGIVTGELF
TRBV25-1	TRBJ2-7	ASSGEGGFYEQY
TRBV28	TRBJ2-5	ASKLSGGQETQY
TRBV9	TRBJ2-1	ASSATGAYNEQF
TRBV2	TRBJ1-5	ASTFSGNQPQH
TRBV7-8	TRBJ1-4	ASSPTPLGNNEKLF
TRBV15	TRBJ1-2	ATSRDMAENYGYT
TRBV7-9	TRBJ1-1	ASSARQENTEAF
TRBV6-5	TRBJ1-2	ASGPGYGYT
TRBV10-3	TRBJ2-5	AIGTTEETQY
TRBV6-5	TRBJ2-1	ASSYWTGAHNEQF
TRBV20-1	TRBJ1-1	SAATDAAF
TRBV9	TRBJ2-7	ASSVQGMENEQY
TRBV7-2	TRBJ2-3	ASSLSEGRSTDTQY
TRBV20-1	TRBJ2-7	SAAPLVEQY
TRBV4-1	TRBJ2-4	ASSQAMRAEIAKNIQY
TRBV4-3	TRBJ2-3	ASSQASSGGAPDTQY
TRBV11-2	TRBJ2-1	ASSPRPGTSGRYNEQF